This TCR beta chain comes out of a study of cytomegalovirus exposure and HLA in healthy donors. Study summary: Later analysis reported that the roughly 120 validation repertoires shared the platform of the 500 to 850 first-cohort repertoires.

In its sample, this clone was seen a few times. Its specificity is unknown. TCRdb keeps only in-frame clones here, not all; method: immunoSEQ multiplex PCR. The sample lists hundreds of thousands of clones, roughly 88% seen once, with under 0.95% in the top ten. Germline V CDR1 and CDR2: MNHNS, SASEGT. Trimming took off 6 bases at V and 1 base at J, with 7 bases between the two ends. CDR3 length equals 13 residues. Findings and caveats of the study: According to a later analysis, TCR clusters from the first cohort tended to co-occur in the 100 to 150 validation repertoires.

The specimen sequenced was PBMCs. The J gene is TRBJ1-3, the V gene TRBV6-1; D unresolved. This receptor was identified in a woman under 30 in good health and CMV-seronegative. The CDR3 protein is CASREYSGNTIYF. Here the CDR3 DNA reads TGTGCCAGCAGGGAGTATTCTGGAAACACCATATATTTT.